The entry below gives a single T cell receptor beta chain sequence along with its context. Its specificity is not known. This sample is part of a study of identifying expanded T cells in peripheral blood. Findings and limits, study-wide: Variance in clone template counts between roughly 2-week samples significantly increased with total template count across all healthy donors. Over approximately two and four weeks, about 15 and 19 clones changed, versus around 1.3 between replicates.

Germline CDR1 SGHRS, CDR2 YFSETQ. Losses at the gene ends were 3 bases for V and 6 bases for J; bases not matched to a gene: 8. This CDR3 has 14 residues. Using immunoSEQ multiplex PCR, the repertoire was profiled, and TCRdb retains in-frame clones only, with some absent. The profile covers about 58,000 clones, with approximately 82% appearing a single time and around a sixth taken by the ten largest. Healthy donors had no documented immune events, such as infections, while sampled. The V and J genes are TRBV5-1 and TRBJ1-2, with 7 bases aligning to TRBD1. Sequenced sample: blood. The clonotype comes from a person aged 18 to 75 in good health. CDR3 protein: CASSSLEGAHGYTF. CDR3 bases: TGCGCCAGCAGCTCCTTGGAGGGGGCGCATGGCTACACCTTC.